A single sample is the source of the 14 T cell receptor beta chains below, sequenced in a study of shared clonotypes between healthy human individuals. Profiling relied on immunoSEQ multiplex PCR, and the TCRdb table lists in-frame clones only, not all of them. The data contain roughly 2.1 million clones, about 93% of them seen just once; the ten biggest clones take up about 1.5%. Naive CD8 cells comprised CD45RO-negative, CCR7-positively selected cells, excluding terminally differentiated effector memory CD45RA+ cells. Sequencing used naive CD8+ T cells from PBMCs. These receptors were taken from a man between 18 and 35 years old in good health. Some clones in this sample may be carry-over from other donors' samples.

V gene TRBV10-3 combines with J gene TRBJ2-2; TRBD2 agrees at 14 bases. V lost 6 bases and J lost 1; bases outside the gene matches: 1. Germline-derived CDR1 and CDR2 are ENHRY and SYGVKD. The CDR3 sequence is 16 residues long. The CDR3 bases are TGTGCCATCAGGGGGACTAGCGGGAGGAACACCGGGGAGCTGTTTTTT. Translation gives CAIRGTSGRNTGELFF.

The rearrangement links TRBV18 to TRBJ1-1; 8 bases fit TRBD1. J was trimmed by 0 bases and V by 3 bases; bases with no gene match: 9. Germline CDR1 and CDR2: KGHSH and LQKENI. This CDR3 is 17 amino acids long. The CDR3 here is CASSPQGAAGMNTEAFF. CDR3 coding DNA: TGTGCCAGCTCACCGCAGGGGGCCGCGGGAATGAACACTGAAGCTTTCTTT.

This chain links TRBV30 with TRBJ2-1; 8 positions match TRBD2. With 1 base clipped from V and 4 bases from J, the junction kept 6 bases outside the gene matches. Germline V lookup: CDR1 GTSNPN, CDR2 SVGIG (reference sequence). The CDR3 loop spans 15 amino acids. DNA for the CDR3: TGTGCCTGGAGTGGAGGGGTAGCGGGATACAATGAGCAGTTCTTC. Its protein product is CAWSGGVAGYNEQFF.

The V and J genes are TRBV7-9 and TRBJ1-2; D unclear. The CDR3 sequence is 13 residues long. The V end was cut by 0 bases, the J end by 7 bases, with 9 bases between. CDR1 and CDR2 from the germline V gene are SEHNR and FQNEAQ (reference sequence). The CDR3 reads CASSLASGIGYTF. The CDR3, as DNA: TGTGCCAGCAGCTTAGCTTCAGGAATTGGCTACACCTTC.

The genes are TRBV27 and TRBJ2-1; D unresolved. CDR1 is MNHEY, CDR2 SMNVEV, per germline (reference sequence). Trimming cost V 4 bases and J 8 bases, with 12 bases left between them. The CDR3 extends over 13 amino acids. The chain's CDR3 is CASSYLLEHEQFF. In nucleotides, the CDR3 is TGTGCCAGCAGTTACCTCTTGGAGCATGAGCAGTTCTTC.

The chain employs TRBV9 and TRBJ2-7; D possibly matches TRBD1 or TRBD2 (5 bases each). Germline-derived CDR1 and CDR2 are SGDLS and YYNGEE. V was trimmed by 4 bases and J by 6 bases, leaving 11 bases between them. The CDR3 is 12 amino acids. The CDR3 DNA follows: TGTGCCAGCAGCAGGGACCGGGCCGAGCAGTACTTC. It codes for CASSRDRAEQYF.

In regard to this clone: The identical CDR3 is also encoded by other nucleotide sequences in the sample. The CDR3, as DNA: TGTGCCAGCAGTTTACTTACCCGCTACGAGCAGTACTTC. Translating it yields CASSLLTRYEQYF. V and J are TRBV28 and TRBJ2-7; D ambiguous. The CDR3 loop spans 13 amino acids. Per the germline V gene, CDR1 is MDHEN and CDR2 is SYDVKM. V lost 2 bases, J lost 3 bases, and 8 bases lay in between.

The chain uses TRBV5-1 and TRBJ1-1; D is possibly TRBD1 (6 bases). The germline V gene encodes CDR1 SGHRS and CDR2 YFSETQ. Trimming removed 7 bases from V and 0 bases from J, with 16 bases in between. This CDR3 comprises 15 residues. CDR3 sequence (DNA): TGCGCCAGCCGGACAGACTCACCGATGAACACTGAAGCTTTCTTT. It is translated as CASRTDSPMNTEAFF. Using reference TRBV5-1 and TRBJ1-1 for the parts outside the CDR3, the full variable domain is KAGVTQTPRYLIKTRGQQVTLSCSPISGHRSVSWYQQTPGQGLQFLFEYFSETQRNKGNFPGRFSGRQFSNSRSEMNVSTLELGDSALYLCASRTDSPMNTEAFFGQGTRLTVV.

This chain connects TRBV5-5 to TRBJ2-7, with D unclear. From germline, CDR1 is SGHKS and CDR2 YYEKEE (reference sequence). The CDR3 has 15 amino acids. V lost 3 bases and J lost 7, with 20 bases in between. The CDR3 loop is CASSWVVGPVGEQYF. DNA for the CDR3: TGTGCCAGCAGCTGGGTGGTTGGGCCAGTGGGTGAGCAGTACTTC.

The rearrangement uses TRBV5-4 and TRBJ2-5, with D uncertain. V lost 7 bases and J lost 2, with 6 bases in between. The germline CDR1 and CDR2 sequences are SGHNT and YYREEE (reference sequence). This CDR3 has 11 residues. The CDR3 coding sequence is TGTGCCAGCTCAGGTCAAGAGACCCAGTACTTC. Residues: CASSGQETQYF. The whole variable domain, filled in from reference TRBV5-4 and TRBJ2-5, reads ETGVTQSPTHLIKTRGQQVTLRCSSQSGHNTVSWYQQALGQGPQFIFQYYREEENGRGNFPPRFSGLQFPNYSSELNVNALELDDSALYLCASSGQETQYFGPGTRLLVL.

The V gene is TRBV7-8, the J gene TRBJ1-1; no definite D call. CDR3 length equals 16 residues. CDR1 and CDR2 (germline): SGHVS, FQNEAQ. V was shortened by 2 bases and J by 1 base, with 14 bases between the two germline ends. CDR3 nucleotides: TGTGCCAGCAGCTTAATTAGCCGGCGGGAGAACACTGAAGCTTTCTTT. It specifies CASSLISRRENTEAFF.

V usage is TRBV7-2 and J usage is TRBJ2-2; no clear D. V gave up 1 base and J gave up 6 bases, with 9 bases separating them. This CDR3 region has 14 residues. Germline-derived CDR1 and CDR2 are SGHTA and FQGNSA. This CDR3 is CASSLVKTAGELFF. DNA for the CDR3: TGTGCCAGCAGCTTAGTCAAAACCGCCGGGGAGCTGTTTTTT. Supplemented by reference TRBV7-2 and TRBJ2-2, the full variable domain reads GAGVSQSPSNKVTEKGKDVELRCDPISGHTALYWYRQSLGQGLEFLIYFQGNSAPDKSGLPSDRFSAERTGGSVSTLTIQRTQQEDSAVYLCASSLVKTAGELFFGEGSRLTVL.

The chain employs TRBV4-2 and TRBJ1-2; D is possibly TRBD1 (6 bases). Germline-derived CDR1 and CDR2 are LGHNA and YNFKEQ. The CDR3 is 16 residues long. The V end was cut by 1 base, the J end by 4 bases, with 16 bases between. The CDR3, as DNA: TGTGCCAGCAGCCAAGCTAAGGACAGAAGAATCTATGGCTACACCTTC. This codes for CASSQAKDRRIYGYTF.

This clone was observed a few times. This chain uses TRBV15 with TRBJ1-5; a possible D gene is TRBD1 (6 bases). This CDR3 is 13 amino acids long. Germline V gene sequence: CDR1 LNHNV, CDR2 YYDKDF (reference sequence). With 9 bases removed from V and 1 base from J, the gap between germline ends came to 10 bases. CDR3 nucleotides: TGTGCCACGGCGGGGGCCAGCAATCAGCCCCAGCATTTT. It is translated as CATAGASNQPQHF.